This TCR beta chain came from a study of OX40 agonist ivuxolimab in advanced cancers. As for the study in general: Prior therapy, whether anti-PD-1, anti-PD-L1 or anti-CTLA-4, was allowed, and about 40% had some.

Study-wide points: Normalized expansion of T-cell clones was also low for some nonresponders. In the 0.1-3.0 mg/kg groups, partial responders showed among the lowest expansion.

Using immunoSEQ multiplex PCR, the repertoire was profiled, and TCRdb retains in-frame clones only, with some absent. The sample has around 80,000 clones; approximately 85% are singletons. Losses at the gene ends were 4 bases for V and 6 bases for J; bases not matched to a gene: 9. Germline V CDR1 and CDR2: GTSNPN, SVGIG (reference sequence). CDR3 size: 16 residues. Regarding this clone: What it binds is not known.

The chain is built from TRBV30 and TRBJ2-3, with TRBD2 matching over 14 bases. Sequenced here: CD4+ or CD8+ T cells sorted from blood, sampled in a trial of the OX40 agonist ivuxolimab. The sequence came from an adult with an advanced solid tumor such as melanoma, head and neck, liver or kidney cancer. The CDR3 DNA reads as TGTGCCTGGACCTCCGGACTAGCGGGAGGTCCCGATACGCAGTATTTT. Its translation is CAWTSGLAGGPDTQYF. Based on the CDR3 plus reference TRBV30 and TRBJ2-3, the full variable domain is SQTIHQWPATLVQPVGSPLSLECTVEGTSNPNLYWYRQAAGRGLQLLFYSVGIGQISSEVPQNLSASRPQDRQFILSSKKLLLSDSGFYLCAWTSGLAGGPDTQYFGPGTRLTVL.